The 15 T cell receptor beta chains below were found in one sample sequenced in a study of identical twins. Using its own MiXCR run on the 5' RACE reads, TCRdb lists one record per CDR3 protein. The sample carries about 460,000 distinct CDR3 sequences, 14% recorded once. This sample also appeared in a second study, on yellow fever vaccine responses in identical twins.

Sequenced sample: CD4+ T cells sorted from blood. These receptors were taken from a woman under 30 in good health.

The rearrangement uses TRBV7-9 and TRBJ2-5, with TRBD1 matching over 9 bases. J was trimmed by 4 bases and V by 0 bases; bases with no gene match: 6. The germline CDR1 and CDR2 sequences are SEHNR and FQNEAQ (reference sequence). This CDR3 has 16 residues. The CDR3 DNA sequence: TGTGCCAGCAGCTTAGCATCCGGGACAGGGAGAGAGACCCAGTACTTC. It specifies CASSLASGTGRETQYF.

The J gene is TRBJ1-1, the V gene TRBV25-1; a weak D match, TRBD1 (6 bases). Germline CDR1 is MGHDK and CDR2 is SYGVNS. The CDR3 length is 13 residues. Trimming cost V 5 bases and J 8 bases, with 15 bases left between them. CDR3 bases: TGTGCCAGCAGTAATACTGGGACAACCGAAGCTTTCTTT. Translated: CASSNTGTTEAFF.

The chain employs TRBV20-1 and TRBJ1-5; 7 bases line up with TRBD1. V dropped 6 bases and J dropped 3; count of bases not matched to a gene: 5. The CDR3 extends over 13 amino acids. Germline values: CDR1 DFQATT, CDR2 SNEGSKA (reference sequence). The CDR3 sequence is CSAQQGINQPQHF. For the CDR3, the DNA is TGCAGTGCACAACAGGGGATCAATCAGCCCCAGCATTTT.

This clonotype has only a few counts. This chain uses TRBV5-1 with TRBJ1-4; D gene unclear. The V end lost 0 bases, the J end lost 7 bases, and 13 bases lay between the germline ends. Germline CDR1 and CDR2: SGHRS and YFSETQ. The CDR3 is 15 amino acids. The CDR3: CASSLEGSRSEKLFF. CDR3 DNA sequence: TGCGCCAGCAGCTTGGAGGGAAGTAGGAGTGAAAAACTGTTTTTT.

Only a few counts were recorded for this clonotype. The chain is built from TRBV28 and TRBJ2-3; perhaps TRBD1 as D (7 bases). Germline V gene data show CDR1 as MDHEN and CDR2 as SYDVKM. The V end lost 3 bases, the J end lost 6 bases, and 13 bases lay between the germline ends. CDR3 length: 14 residues. The CDR3 nucleotides are TGTGCCAGCAGTTTCGGAGGGGGCAGGGATACGCAGTATTTT. It specifies CASSFGGGRDTQYF.

This clonotype turned up a few times. V is TRBV20-1 and J is TRBJ2-7, with D perhaps matching TRBD2 (5 bases). Trimming pared 1 base from V and 5 bases from J, leaving 12 bases between. This CDR3 region has 13 residues. Germline values: CDR1 DFQATT, CDR2 SNEGSKA (reference sequence). The CDR3 DNA reads as TGCAGTGCTAGAGTCCGGGAAGCGAACGAGCAGTACTTC. This sequence encodes CSARVREANEQYF.

This clonotype was seen more than once but under ten times. The junction differs from germline at one of its ends, possibly a read error. The chain recombines TRBV5-1 with TRBJ2-7; TRBD2 is a possible D gene (6 bases). Per germline, CDR1 SGHRS and CDR2 YFSETQ. The CDR3 has 16 amino acids. CDR3 sequence: CASSSDPGLLTVSSNF. CDR3 DNA: TGCGCCAGCAGCTCGGATCCGGGACTTCTCACGGTGAGCAGTAACTTC.

The chain carries TRBV18 and TRBJ2-5; 8 positions match TRBD2. The CDR3 extends over 16 amino acids. Germline assignment: CDR1 KGHSH and CDR2 LQKENI. V gave up 3 bases and J gave up 3 bases; unmatched junction bases: 9. CDR3 nucleotide sequence: TGTGCCAGCTCACCGCCCTACGGGGGGGCAGAAGAGACCCAGTACTTC. Protein: CASSPPYGGAEETQYF.

This clonotype was found many times. The V and J genes are TRBV12-3 or TRBV12-4 and TRBJ2-7, with D uncertain. V was clipped by 3 bases and J by 7 bases, with 13 bases between them. The CDR3 runs to 13 residues. CDR3 nucleotide sequence: TGTGCCAGCAGTTTCCTGGGCTCTCGTGAGCAGTACTTC. Amino acids: CASSFLGSREQYF.

The chain is built from TRBV28 and TRBJ2-1, with D maybe TRBD2 (7 bases). V gave up 8 bases and J gave up 8 bases, with 19 bases separating them. Germline loops: CDR1 MDHEN, CDR2 SYDVKM. This CDR3 has 14 amino acids. The CDR3, as DNA: TGTGCCAGCGTTGAGGGGGGGGGTATCTATGAGCAGTTCTTC. It is translated as CASVEGGGIYEQFF.

This clonotype was seen more than once but under ten times. This CDR3 reads CASSLGEGGYYEQYF. The CDR3 DNA sequence: TGTGCCAGCAGCTTAGGAGAAGGGGGGTACTACGAGCAGTACTTC. The gene calls are TRBV7-2 and TRBJ2-7; D tentatively reads TRBD1 or TRBD2 (6 bases each). The CDR3 covers 15 residues. Trimming stripped 1 base from V and 3 bases from J, with 13 bases between. Per the germline V gene, CDR1 is SGHTA and CDR2 is FQGNSA. Using reference TRBV7-2 and TRBJ2-7 for the parts outside the CDR3, the full variable domain is GAGVSQSPSNKVTEKGKDVELRCDPISGHTALYWYRQSLGQGLEFLIYFQGNSAPDKSGLPSDRFSAERTGGSVSTLTIQRTQQEDSAVYLCASSLGEGGYYEQYFGPGTRLTVT.

V and J are TRBV2 and TRBJ2-2; D not resolved. V was pared by 7 bases and J by 3 bases, with 15 bases between. Looked up from germline, CDR1 is SNHLY and CDR2 is FYNNEI. The CDR3 totals 15 residues. DNA of the CDR3: TGTGCCAGCACCGCCGTATTAGGGTACACCGGGGAGCTGTTTTTT. Translated: CASTAVLGYTGELFF.

This clonotype was counted a few times. The rearrangement joins TRBV6-2 or TRBV6-3 to TRBJ2-3; a weak D match, TRBD2 (6 bases). The CDR3 sequence is 18 residues long. Deletions cut 2 bases from V and 2 bases from J, with 20 bases between. Per germline, CDR1 MNHEY and CDR2 SVGEGT. The CDR3: CASSYLSGSGINTDTQYF. The CDR3 nucleotides are TGTGCCAGCAGTTACCTCTCCGGGAGCGGAATAAACACAGATACGCAGTATTTT.

The chain employs TRBV5-1 and TRBJ2-7; TRBD1 is a possible D gene (5 bases). The CDR3 contains 16 residues. The germline CDR1 and CDR2 sequences are SGHRS and YFSETQ. The V end lost 0 bases, the J end lost 4 bases, and 17 bases lay between the germline ends. The CDR3, as DNA: TGCGCCAGCAGCTTGGGAGATCAGGGTGTAAGGTACGAGCAGTACTTC. Translating gives CASSLGDQGVRYEQYF.

This clonotype was seen a few times. This chain uses TRBV12-3 or TRBV12-4 with TRBJ2-7, with TRBD2 identical over 12 bases. J lost 7 bases, V lost 6 bases, and 16 bases had no gene match. The CDR3 has 17 amino acids. The CDR3: CASSGLAGLSRTGEQYF. The DNA of the CDR3 is TGTGCCAGCAGCGGACTAGCGGGACTGTCAAGGACTGGGGAGCAGTACTTC.